The 16 T cell receptor beta chains reported below all come from one sample, sequenced in a study of CD8 T cells in Susac syndrome. Reverse transcription used roughly 0.45 to 1 ug RNA and random hexamers. TCRdb ran MiXCR on the immunoSEQ multiplex PCR reads and lists one entry per CDR3 protein. The repertoire consists of more than 65,000 distinct CDR3 sequences, with 85% to 95% occurring once and the leading ten covering roughly 0.25%. The specimen was CD8+ T cells from PBMCs. These receptors were collected from a human donor in good health.

The rearrangement links TRBV4-2 to TRBJ2-1; weak D call: TRBD2 (6 bases). The CDR3 is 16 amino acids. The V gene lost 2 bases and the J gene lost 2 bases, with 13 bases spanning the gap. Germline loops: CDR1 LGHNA, CDR2 YNFKEQ. CDR3 sequence reads: CASSQRLATTYNEQFF. The CDR3 DNA follows: TGTGCCAGCAGCCAAAGGCTAGCGACGACCTACAATGAGCAGTTCTTC.

The rearrangement uses TRBV14 and TRBJ2-5, with a possible D match to TRBD2 (6 bases). The CDR3 runs to 14 residues. Germline CDR1 SGHDN, CDR2 FVKESK. V lost 1 base to trimming and J lost 4 bases, with 10 bases between them. CDR3 sequence: CASSQAWRGETQYF. The CDR3 DNA is TGTGCCAGCAGCCAAGCCTGGAGGGGAGAGACCCAGTACTTC. Full variable domain (outside the CDR3, taken from reference TRBV14 and TRBJ2-5): EAGVTQFPSHSVIEKGQTVTLRCDPISGHDNLYWYRRVMGKEIKFLLHFVKESKQDESGMPNNRFLAERTGGTYSTLKVQPAELEDSGVYFCASSQAWRGETQYFGPGTRLLVL.

This clonotype was seen only once. The chain is built from TRBV6-5 and TRBJ1-1; 7 bases agree with TRBD1. Germline V gene sequence: CDR1 MNHEY, CDR2 SVGAGI. The CDR3 has 13 amino acids. Trimming cost V 6 bases and J 6 bases; bases outside gene matches: 7. CDR3 sequence (DNA): TGTGCCAGCAGGGAGGGACAGTACTCTGAAGCTTTCTTT. It codes for CASREGQYSEAFF.

The rearrangement links TRBV25-1 to TRBJ2-7; TRBD1 is a possible D gene (7 bases). Germline assignment: CDR1 MGHDK and CDR2 SYGVNS. Trimming pared 1 base from V and 2 bases from J, leaving 9 bases between. The length of the CDR3 is 14 residues. The CDR3 DNA reads as TGTGCCAGCAGTGAATCCAGGGGGGCCTACGAGCAGTACTTC. Protein sequence: CASSESRGAYEQYF.

The chain uses TRBV28 and TRBJ2-1; maybe TRBD2 (6 bases). The CDR3 is made up of 15 amino acids. The V end was cut by 6 bases, the J end by 6 bases, with 18 bases between. Per the germline V gene, CDR1 is MDHEN and CDR2 is SYDVKM. CDR3 bases: TGTGCCAGCAGATACAACGGAGGGGTGGGCAATGAGCAGTTCTTC. It yields the protein CASRYNGGVGNEQFF. Looking up the rest from reference TRBV28 and TRBJ2-1 gives the full variable domain: DVKVTQSSRYLVKRTGEKVFLECVQDMDHENMFWYRQDPGLGLRLIYFSYDVKMKEKGDIPEGYSVSREKKERFSLILESASTNQTSMYLCASRYNGGVGNEQFFGPGTRLTVL.

The chain carries TRBV29-1 and TRBJ2-2; D might be TRBD1 (5 bases). The germline CDR1 and CDR2 sequences are SQVTM and ANQGSEA. The V and J ends lost 0 bases and 0 bases respectively, with 8 bases between them. The CDR3 has 15 amino acids. In DNA form, the CDR3 reads TGCAGCGTTGAAGATGACAGCGCGAACACCGGGGAGCTGTTTTTT. This gives the protein CSVEDDSANTGELFF.

This clonotype has a handful of counts. Written as DNA, the CDR3 is TGTGCCAGCAGCTTAGTAGGGGACCAAGAGACCCAGTACTTC. It translates to CASSLVGDQETQYF. V is TRBV7-8 and J is TRBJ2-5, with D possibly being TRBD1 (5 bases). This CDR3 comprises 14 residues. Trimming took 1 base from V and 0 from J, leaving 6 bases between them. Germline CDR1 is SGHVS and CDR2 is FQNEAQ.

The chain employs TRBV19 and TRBJ1-5; weak D call: TRBD1 (6 bases). Trimming pared 3 bases from V and 4 bases from J, leaving 13 bases between. The V gene's germline CDR1 is LNHDA and CDR2 SQIVND (reference sequence). The CDR3 length is 15 residues. The CDR3 DNA sequence: TGTGCCAGTAGTATGGGGGCAGCACCTAATCAGCCCCAGCATTTT. Translation: CASSMGAAPNQPQHF.

This clonotype was seen just once. The chain recombines TRBV20-1 with TRBJ2-4; D gene ambiguous. Trimming shortened V by 3 bases and J by 5 bases, and 11 bases separated the two germline ends. The CDR3 length is 13 residues. CDR1 and CDR2 from the germline V gene are DFQATT and SNEGSKA (reference sequence). The CDR3 nucleotides are TGCAGTGCTAGTTACCTTAGCCAAAACATTCAGTACTTC. This sequence encodes CSASYLSQNIQYF.

The chain couples TRBV3-1 to TRBJ2-7; 7 nucleotides match TRBD1. Germline CDR1 and CDR2: LGHDT and YNNKEL (reference sequence). The J segment lost 5 bases and the V segment lost 5 bases, leaving 6 bases of the junction unmatched. The CDR3 length is 13 residues. CDR3 DNA: TGTGCCAGCAGCTACAGGGGTTCAGACGAGCAGTACTTC. Protein product: CASSYRGSDEQYF.

The chain has TRBV7-9 and TRBJ1-1, with D maybe TRBD1 (6 bases). V lost 5 bases to trimming and J lost 6 bases, with 16 bases between them. CDR1 and CDR2 (germline): SEHNR, FQNEAQ (reference sequence). The CDR3 is 14 residues long. CDR3: CASSEVTGWAEAFF. CDR3 sequence (DNA): TGTGCCAGCAGCGAGGTGACAGGATGGGCTGAAGCTTTCTTT. The whole variable domain, remainder taken from reference TRBV7-9 and TRBJ1-1, is DTGVSQNPRHKITKRGQNVTFRCDPISEHNRLYWYRQTLGQGPEFLTYFQNEAQLEKSRLLSDRFSAERPKGSFSTLEIQRTEQGDSAMYLCASSEVTGWAEAFFGQGTRLTVV.

This rearrangement joins TRBV7-8 to TRBJ2-1; 11 nucleotides agree with TRBD2. J lost 0 bases, V lost 1 base, and 8 bases had no gene match. The CDR3 has 19 residues. CDR1 is SGHVS and CDR2 is FQNEAQ in the germline V gene. The CDR3 bases are TGTGCCAGCAGCTTAGGCCTAGCGGGGGGTATGGGCTCCTACAATGAGCAGTTCTTC. This gives the protein CASSLGLAGGMGSYNEQFF.

This clonotype came up once. The rearrangement uses TRBV4-1 and TRBJ2-1; D is undetermined. The CDR3 length is 13 residues. Trimming took off 1 base at V and 9 bases at J, with 10 bases between the two ends. Germline CDR1 MGHRA, CDR2 YSYEKL. This CDR3 is CASSQGELIEQFF. In DNA form, the CDR3 reads TGCGCCAGCAGCCAAGGGGAACTGATTGAGCAGTTCTTC.

In its sample, this clonotype was seen once. The chain uses TRBV14 and TRBJ1-3, with D uncertain. With 0 bases removed from V and 0 bases from J, the gap between germline ends came to 12 bases. Germline V CDR1 and CDR2: SGHDN, FVKESK. This CDR3 spans 17 amino acids. In DNA form, the CDR3 reads TGTGCCAGCAGCCAAGAAGGCCAGGCAAGCTCTGGAAACACCATATATTTT. It encodes CASSQEGQASSGNTIYF.

The genes are TRBV2 and TRBJ2-3; D not resolved. CDR3 size: 14 residues. V lost 6 bases to trimming and J lost 1 base, with 11 bases between them. Germline V gene lookup returns CDR1 SNHLY and CDR2 FYNNEI. CDR3 protein: CASRTPGRTDTQYF. DNA for the CDR3: TGTGCCAGCAGGACACCTGGACGCACAGATACGCAGTATTTT. The variable domain in full, with the rest retrieved from reference TRBV2 and TRBJ2-3, is EPEVTQTPSHQVTQMGQEVILRCVPISNHLYFYWYRQILGQKVEFLVSFYNNEISEKSEIFDDQFSVERPDGSNFTLKIRSTKLEDSAMYFCASRTPGRTDTQYFGPGTRLTVL.

A single count supports this clonotype. J is TRBJ2-3 and V is TRBV5-6, with TRBD1 matching 11 bases. This CDR3 is built from 15 residues. The V gene end was trimmed by 2 bases and the J gene end by 6 bases; junction bases not matched to a gene: 5. Germline CDR1 and CDR2: SGHDT and YYEEEE. In DNA, the CDR3 is TGTGCCAGCAGCTTCGGGACAGGGGGGGAGGATACGCAGTATTTT. It encodes CASSFGTGGEDTQYF.